The present T cell receptor beta chain was sequenced within a study of regulatory T cells in long-lasting Graves disease. For the study at large: Persistence in Graves' disease required over 5 years of antithyroid drugs plus positive TSH receptor antibodies.

HTBI primers from iRepertoire and Arm-PCR of CDR3 regions yielded the TCR beta libraries. Using its own MiXCR run on the multiplex PCR reads, TCRdb lists one record per CDR3 protein. The sample holds about 460,000 distinct CDR3 sequences, roughly 23% seen once. Trimming removed 6 bases at V and 6 bases at J, with 18 bases between. CDR1 is LNHDA, CDR2 SQIVND, per germline (reference sequence). The CDR3 length is 15 residues. Stated time point: persistent/refractory GD, antithyroid drugs over 5 years with positive TRAb. Scientists built the TCR library using RNA that was extracted from PBMCs. The diagnosis of Graves' disease used American Thyroid Association guidelines. Regarding the study as a whole: Persistent disease exhibited a predilection for TRBV28, TRBJ1-2 and TRBJ2-5.

This clonotype was recorded a few times. Antigen specificity is unknown. J is TRBJ1-5 and V is TRBV19; TRBD1 might be the D (5 bases). Source: peripheral blood mononuclear cells (PBMCs), taken when the disease was refractory, from a patient treated with antithyroid drugs. The TCR originated in a female donor with Graves disease. CDR3: CASSTTGIGRQPQHF. The CDR3 region has the DNA TGTGCCAGTAGCACCACAGGAATAGGGCGTCAGCCCCAGCATTTT.